These T cell receptor beta chains were read from a single sample in a study of blood T cell repertoires in COVID-19. Only in-frame clones appear in the TCRdb table, and some are missing; sequencing was by immunoSEQ multiplex PCR. The sample holds about 190,000 clones, roughly four fifths seen once. The source material was peripheral blood. All receptors derive from a woman in her forties or fifties with acute or convalescent COVID-19. Both conserved end residues are part of each CDR3. D genes are given only for firm matches. Clone sizes are given selectively: once, few, many, or a class where the clone is expanded.

j_call,clone_size,v_call,d_call,cdr3_aa,cdr3_nt
TRBJ2-1,-,TRBV20-1,TRBD2,CSARGTSGGEYNEQFF,TGCAGTGCTCGTGGGACTAGCGGGGGGGAATACAATGAGCAGTTCTTC
TRBJ2-5,-,TRBV4-3,TRBD1,CASSRDRGETQYF,TGCGCCAGCAGCCGGGACAGAGGGGAGACCCAGTACTTC
TRBJ2-2,-,TRBV7-2,TRBD1,CASSKTADRAFTGELFF,TGTGCCAGCAGCAAAACGGCAGACAGGGCGTTCACCGGGGAGCTGTTTTTT
TRBJ2-1,-,TRBV9,-,CASSVSGLPSSYNEQFF,TGTGCCAGCAGCGTAAGCGGCCTCCCAAGCTCCTACAATGAGCAGTTCTTC
TRBJ2-1,-,TRBV27,TRBD1,CASTSGQGVWNNEQFF,TGTGCCAGCACCTCGGGACAGGGGGTTTGGAACAATGAGCAGTTCTTC
TRBJ2-1,-,TRBV27,-,CASRWTLSSSYNEQFF,TGTGCCAGCAGATGGACACTCTCGAGCTCCTACAATGAGCAGTTCTTC
TRBJ1-4,-,TRBV5-6,-,CASSPRSGLEEKLFF,TGTGCCAGCAGTCCAAGGTCAGGGTTAGAGGAAAAACTGTTTTTT
TRBJ1-5,-,TRBV2,TRBD1,CASSGTGGNQPQHF,TGTGCCAGCAGTGGGACAGGGGGCAATCAGCCCCAGCATTTT
TRBJ1-5,-,TRBV19,-,CASSIRTGPYSNQPQHF,TGTGCCAGTAGTATACGAACAGGGCCCTATAGCAATCAGCCCCAGCATTTT
TRBJ2-7,-,TRBV11-2,TRBD2,CASSARLAGHYEQYF,TGTGCCAGCAGCGCTCGACTAGCGGGCCACTACGAGCAGTACTTC
TRBJ1-5,-,TRBV19,-,CASSRLGQGGSNQPQHF,TGTGCCAGTAGCCGTCTTGGGCAGGGTGGCAGCAATCAGCCCCAGCATTTT
TRBJ1-1,-,TRBV28,TRBD1,CASSTNRGTEAFF,TGTGCCAGCAGTACTAACAGGGGAACTGAAGCTTTCTTT
TRBJ2-7,-,TRBV27,-,CASSLSVSSASSYEQYF,TGTGCCAGCAGTTTATCGGTCTCGTCCGCCAGCTCCTACGAGCAGTACTTC
TRBJ2-5,-,TRBV7-8,-,CASSLAKFGETQYF,TGTGCCAGCAGCTTAGCGAAGTTCGGGGAGACCCAGTACTTC
TRBJ2-2,once,TRBV5-1,-,CASSPGLVQNTGELFF,TGCGCCAGCAGCCCGGGACTCGTGCAAAACACCGGGGAGCTGTTTTTT
TRBJ2-5,-,TRBV19,-,CASSMEVGRKETQYF,TGTGCCAGTAGTATGGAGGTGGGCAGAAAGGAGACCCAGTACTTC
TRBJ1-2,-,TRBV5-1,TRBD1,CASSLRTGETNGYTF,TGCGCCAGCAGCCTTAGGACAGGGGAAACAAATGGCTACACCTTC
TRBJ2-3,-,TRBV5-4,TRBD2,CASSLLAGGGTDTQYF,TGTGCCAGCAGCCTACTAGCGGGGGGCGGGACAGATACGCAGTATTTT
TRBJ1-2,once,TRBV28,-,CASSSGQSVPIF,TGTGCCAGCAGTTCAGGACAGTCGGTGCCAATCTTC
TRBJ1-5,-,TRBV6-6,-,CASSSPPNQPQHF,TGTGCCAGCAGTTCCCCTCCCAATCAGCCCCAGCATTTT
TRBJ1-1,-,TRBV6-5,-,CASSYGTSRGGGEAFF,TGTGCCAGCAGTTACGGCACCTCGAGAGGCGGGGGTGAAGCTTTCTTT
TRBJ1-1,-,TRBV5-4,-,CASSYRFRDTEAFF,TGTGCCAGCAGCTACAGGTTTAGGGACACTGAAGCTTTCTTT